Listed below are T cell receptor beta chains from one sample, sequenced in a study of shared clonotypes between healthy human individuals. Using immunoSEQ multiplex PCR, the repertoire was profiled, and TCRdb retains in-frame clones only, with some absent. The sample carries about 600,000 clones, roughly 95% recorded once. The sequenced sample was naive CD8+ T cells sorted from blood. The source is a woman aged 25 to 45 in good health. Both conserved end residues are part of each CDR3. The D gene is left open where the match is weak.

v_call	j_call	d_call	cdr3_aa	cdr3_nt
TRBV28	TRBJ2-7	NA	CASRAGVSYEQYF	TGTGCGAGCAGGGCAGGGGTCTCCTACGAGCAGTACTTC
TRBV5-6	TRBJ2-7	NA	CASSLVRLDEQYF	TGTGCCAGCAGCTTGGTTCGCCTGGACGAGCAGTACTTC
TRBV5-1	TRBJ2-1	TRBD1	CASSLRQGMTGGDEQFF	TGCGCCAGCAGCTTGCGACAGGGGATGACCGGTGGGGATGAGCAGTTCTTC
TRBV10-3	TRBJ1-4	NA	CAISDPREATNEKLFF	TGTGCCATCAGTGATCCGCGGGAAGCAACTAATGAAAAACTGTTTTTT
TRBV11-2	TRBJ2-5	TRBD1	CASSGEDRNKKLETQYF	TGTGCCAGCAGCGGAGAGGACAGGAATAAAAAACTGGAGACCCAGTACTTC
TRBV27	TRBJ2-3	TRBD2	CASRGFSRVSSSGRADTQYF	TGTGCCAGCAGGGGTTTCTCCAGGGTATCTAGTAGCGGGAGGGCCGATACGCAGTATTTT
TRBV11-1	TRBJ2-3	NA	CASSPYSSESTDTQYF	TGTGCCAGCAGCCCGTACTCTAGCGAGTCCACAGATACGCAGTATTTT
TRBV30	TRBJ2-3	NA	CAWSSVRGSTDTQYF	TGTGCCTGGAGTTCGGTTAGGGGGAGCACAGATACGCAGTATTTT
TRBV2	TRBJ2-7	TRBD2	CASSEWQGGNAEQYF	TGTGCCAGCAGTGAATGGCAGGGAGGGAACGCCGAGCAGTACTTC
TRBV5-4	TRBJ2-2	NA	CASSALLNSAFFTGELFF	TGTGCCAGCAGCGCCCTCTTGAATAGCGCTTTTTTCACCGGGGAGCTGTTTTTT
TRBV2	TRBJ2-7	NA	CASSVTPTGNYEQYF	TGTGCCAGCAGCGTCACCCCTACAGGGAACTACGAGCAGTACTTC
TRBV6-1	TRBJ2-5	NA	CASSEFLGQQETQYF	TGTGCCAGCAGTGAATTCCTGGGGCAACAAGAGACCCAGTACTTC
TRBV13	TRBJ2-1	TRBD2	CASSLRRGLAGRNEQFF	TGTGCCAGCAGCTTAAGGAGAGGACTAGCGGGACGGAATGAGCAGTTCTTC
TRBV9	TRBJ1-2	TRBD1	CASSAFGQDYGYTF	TGTGCCAGCAGCGCCTTTGGACAGGACTATGGCTACACCTTC
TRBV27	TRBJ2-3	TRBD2	CASSPRTAGAVDTQYF	TGTGCCAGCAGTCCCCGCACCGCGGGAGCCGTAGATACGCAGTATTTT
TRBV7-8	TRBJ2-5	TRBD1	CASSPPWDRLQETQYF	TGTGCCAGCAGCCCACCATGGGACAGGCTCCAAGAGACCCAGTACTTC
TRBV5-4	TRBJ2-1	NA	CASSLGGLRAEDNEQFF	TGTGCCAGCAGCTTGGGTGGGTTGAGGGCGGAGGACAATGAGCAGTTCTTC
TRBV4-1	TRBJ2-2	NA	CASSQHYTGELFF	TGCGCCAGCAGCCAACACTACACCGGGGAGCTGTTTTTT